This T cell receptor (beta chain) derives from a study of shared clonotypes between healthy human individuals. Germline assignment: CDR1 WNHNN and CDR2 SYGVQD (reference sequence). The CDR3 runs to 17 residues. With 0 bases removed from V and 4 bases from J, the gap between germline ends came to 15 bases. This clone was seen a single time. Several immunoSEQ plates received, in even portions, the genomic DNA of each subset. Original analysis: Junction-only sequences produced by ImmunoSEQ had no quality scores, so filtering differed. The table came from immunoSEQ multiplex PCR; TCRdb's copy has only in-frame clones and leaves some out. V and J calls and clone size are copied from that table; D and trimming were computed from the DNA. The repertoire holds over a million clones, with about 76% as singletons.

The clonotype comes from a man between 18 and 29 years old in good health. This chain uses TRBV10-1 with TRBJ2-2, with a tentative D call TRBD2 (8 bases). Sequenced: memory CD4+ T cells sorted from blood. Documented subset: CD45RA-negative fraction. The CDR3 loop reads CASSESRGLAGTGELFF. The DNA for the CDR3 is TGCGCCAGCAGTGAGTCAAGGGGGCTAGCGGGCACCGGGGAGCTGTTTTTT.